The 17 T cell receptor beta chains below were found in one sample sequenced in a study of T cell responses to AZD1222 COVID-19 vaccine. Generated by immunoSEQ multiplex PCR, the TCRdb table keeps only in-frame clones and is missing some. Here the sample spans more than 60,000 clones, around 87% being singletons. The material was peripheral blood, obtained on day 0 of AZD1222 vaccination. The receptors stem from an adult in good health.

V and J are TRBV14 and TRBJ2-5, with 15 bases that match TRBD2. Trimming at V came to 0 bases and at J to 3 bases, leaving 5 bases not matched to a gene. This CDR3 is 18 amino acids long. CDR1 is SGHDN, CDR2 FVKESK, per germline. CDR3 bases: TGTGCCAGCAGCCAAGATATAAGGACTAGCGGGAGGGAAGAGACCCAGTACTTC. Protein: CASSQDIRTSGREETQYF.

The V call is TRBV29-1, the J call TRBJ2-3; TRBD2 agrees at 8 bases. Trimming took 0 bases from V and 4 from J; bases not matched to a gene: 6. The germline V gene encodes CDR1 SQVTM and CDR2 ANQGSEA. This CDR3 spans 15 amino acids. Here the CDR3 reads CSVEDWGLVPDTQYF. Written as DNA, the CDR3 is TGCAGCGTTGAAGATTGGGGACTAGTCCCAGATACGCAGTATTTT.

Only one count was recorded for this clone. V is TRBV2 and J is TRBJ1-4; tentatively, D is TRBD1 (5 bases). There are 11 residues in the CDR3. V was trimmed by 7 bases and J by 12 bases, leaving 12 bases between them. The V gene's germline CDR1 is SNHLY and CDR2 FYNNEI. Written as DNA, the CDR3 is TGTGCCAGCAAGAGGGAAGGGGAACTGTTTTTT. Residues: CASKREGELFF. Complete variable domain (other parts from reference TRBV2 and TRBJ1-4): EPEVTQTPSHQVTQMGQEVILRCVPISNHLYFYWYRQILGQKVEFLVSFYNNEISEKSEIFDDQFSVERPDGSNFTLKIRSTKLEDSAMYFCASKREGELFFGSGTQLSVL.

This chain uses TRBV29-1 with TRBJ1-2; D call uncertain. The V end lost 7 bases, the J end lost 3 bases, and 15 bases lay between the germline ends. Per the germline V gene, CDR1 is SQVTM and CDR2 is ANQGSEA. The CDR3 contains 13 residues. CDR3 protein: CSADSLGDYGYTF. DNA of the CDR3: TGCAGCGCCGATAGTCTCGGGGACTATGGCTACACCTTC.

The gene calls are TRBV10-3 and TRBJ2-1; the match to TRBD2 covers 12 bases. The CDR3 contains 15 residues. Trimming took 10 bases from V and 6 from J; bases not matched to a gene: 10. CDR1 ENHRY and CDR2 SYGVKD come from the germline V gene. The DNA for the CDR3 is TGTGCCACCGGGACTAGCGGGCAGAGGGGCAATGAGCAGTTCTTC. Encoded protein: CATGTSGQRGNEQFF.

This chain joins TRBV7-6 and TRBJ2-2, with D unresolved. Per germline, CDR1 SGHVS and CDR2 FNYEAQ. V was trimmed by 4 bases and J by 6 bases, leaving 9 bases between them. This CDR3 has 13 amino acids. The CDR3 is CASSSREAGELFF. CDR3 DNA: TGTGCCAGCAGCTCCCGAGAGGCCGGGGAGCTGTTTTTT.

CDR3 coding DNA: TGTGCCAGCAGCCCCCGTGGAAGTGCGGGCAACCAAGAGACCCAGTACTTC. Its protein is CASSPRGSAGNQETQYF. V is TRBV7-7 and J is TRBJ2-5, with D maybe TRBD2 (5 bases). V was shortened by 5 bases and J by 0 bases, with 19 bases between the two germline ends. Per germline, CDR1 SSHAT and CDR2 FNYEAQ (reference sequence). The CDR3 covers 17 residues.

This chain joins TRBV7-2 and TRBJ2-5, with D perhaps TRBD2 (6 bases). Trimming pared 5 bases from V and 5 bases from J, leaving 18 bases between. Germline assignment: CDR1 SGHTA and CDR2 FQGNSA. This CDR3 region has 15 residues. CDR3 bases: TGTGCCAGCAGCCAGAACCCCGGAGGGCGCGAGACCCAGTACTTC. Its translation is CASSQNPGGRETQYF. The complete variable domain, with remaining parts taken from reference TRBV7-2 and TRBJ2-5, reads GAGVSQSPSNKVTEKGKDVELRCDPISGHTALYWYRQSLGQGLEFLIYFQGNSAPDKSGLPSDRFSAERTGGSVSTLTIQRTQQEDSAVYLCASSQNPGGRETQYFGPGTRLLVL.

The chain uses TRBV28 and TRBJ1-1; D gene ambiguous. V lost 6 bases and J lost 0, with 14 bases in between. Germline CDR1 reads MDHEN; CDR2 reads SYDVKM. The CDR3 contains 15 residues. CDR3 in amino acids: CASSGSLAMNTEAFF. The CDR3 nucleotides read TGTGCCAGCAGCGGGTCCTTAGCTATGAACACTGAAGCTTTCTTT. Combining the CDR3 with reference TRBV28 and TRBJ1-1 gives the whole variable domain DVKVTQSSRYLVKRTGEKVFLECVQDMDHENMFWYRQDPGLGLRLIYFSYDVKMKEKGDIPEGYSVSREKKERFSLILESASTNQTSMYLCASSGSLAMNTEAFFGQGTRLTVV.

CDR3 in DNA: TGTGCCAGCGCGGTGGAACGGGGCACAGATACGCAGTATTTT. Translating it yields CASAVERGTDTQYF. The chain has TRBV2 and TRBJ2-3; D unclear. V was pared by 8 bases and J by 1 base, with 13 bases between. Germline CDR1 SNHLY, CDR2 FYNNEI. The CDR3 runs to 14 residues.

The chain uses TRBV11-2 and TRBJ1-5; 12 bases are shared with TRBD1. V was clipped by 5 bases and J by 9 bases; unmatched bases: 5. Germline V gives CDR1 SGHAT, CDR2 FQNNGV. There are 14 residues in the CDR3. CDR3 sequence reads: CASSGGTGGLPQHF. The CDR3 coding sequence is TGTGCCAGCAGCGGGGGGACAGGGGGCCTGCCCCAGCATTTT.

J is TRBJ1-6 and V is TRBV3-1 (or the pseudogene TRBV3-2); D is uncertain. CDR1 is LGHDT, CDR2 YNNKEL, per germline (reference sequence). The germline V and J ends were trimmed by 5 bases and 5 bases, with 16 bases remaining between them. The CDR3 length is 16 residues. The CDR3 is CASSTHTPIHNSPLHF. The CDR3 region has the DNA TGTGCCAGCAGCACTCACACTCCCATTCATAATTCACCCCTCCACTTT.

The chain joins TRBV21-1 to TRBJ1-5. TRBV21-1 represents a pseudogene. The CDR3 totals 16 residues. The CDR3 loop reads CASSKDGVVGNQPQHF. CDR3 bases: TGTGCCAGCAGCAAAGACGGGGTGGTGGGCAATCAGCCCCAGCATTTT.

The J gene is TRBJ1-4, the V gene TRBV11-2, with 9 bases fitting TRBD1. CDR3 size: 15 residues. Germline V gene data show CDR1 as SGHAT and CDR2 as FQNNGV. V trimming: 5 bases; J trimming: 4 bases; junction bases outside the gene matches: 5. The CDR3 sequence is CASSARTGVNEKLFF. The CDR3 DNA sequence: TGTGCCAGCAGCGCAAGGACAGGGGTTAATGAAAAACTGTTTTTT.

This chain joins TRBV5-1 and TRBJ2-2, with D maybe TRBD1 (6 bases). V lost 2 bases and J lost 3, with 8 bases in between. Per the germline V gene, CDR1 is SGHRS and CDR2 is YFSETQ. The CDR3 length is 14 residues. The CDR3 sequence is CASSLDRHTGELFF. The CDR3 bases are TGCGCCAGCAGCTTAGACAGGCACACCGGGGAGCTGTTTTTT.

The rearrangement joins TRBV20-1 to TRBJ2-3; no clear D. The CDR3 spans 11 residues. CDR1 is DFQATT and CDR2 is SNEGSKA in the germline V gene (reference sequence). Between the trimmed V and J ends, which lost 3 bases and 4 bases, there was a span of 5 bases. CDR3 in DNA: TGCAGTGCTAGTTCTCCAGATACGCAGTATTTT. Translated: CSASSPDTQYF.

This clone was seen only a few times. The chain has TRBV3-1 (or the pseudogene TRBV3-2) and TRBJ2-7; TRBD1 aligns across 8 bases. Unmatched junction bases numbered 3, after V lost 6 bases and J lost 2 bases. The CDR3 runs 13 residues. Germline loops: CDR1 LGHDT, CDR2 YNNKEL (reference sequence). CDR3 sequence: CASSPTGAYEQYF. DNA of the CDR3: TGTGCCAGCAGTCCGACAGGGGCCTACGAGCAGTACTTC.